There are a few counts of the clone carrying this T cell receptor beta chain. The antigen is not known. This sample is part of a study of beta chain features in type 1 diabetes. Study-wide findings and caveats: When Type 1 diabetes patients were examined, their TCRB CDR3s proved moderately but significantly shorter in all four CD4+ subsets.

The CDR3 runs to 13 residues. V gave up 4 bases and J gave up 3 bases, with 11 bases separating them. Looked up from germline, CDR1 is SGHNT and CDR2 is YYREEE (reference sequence). A single heparinised draw of roughly 100 mL on average was taken per donor. Every isolated RNA sample was fully reverse transcribed, so sequencing captured expressed TCRB transcripts. Sequencing was performed with immunoSEQ multiplex PCR; in TCRdb, only in-frame clones are kept and a portion is missing. The data contain 250,000 to 300,000 clones, around 25% of them seen just once; the ten biggest clones take up more than 0.009%.

The receptor was derived from a woman under 40 with type 1 diabetes. Sequencing was performed on naive CD4+ T cells from blood. This chain joins TRBV5-4 and TRBJ2-7; no clear D gene. CDR3 residues: CASSLDAHYEQYF. The CDR3 coding sequence is TGTGCCAGCAGCCTGGACGCACACTACGAGCAGTACTTC.